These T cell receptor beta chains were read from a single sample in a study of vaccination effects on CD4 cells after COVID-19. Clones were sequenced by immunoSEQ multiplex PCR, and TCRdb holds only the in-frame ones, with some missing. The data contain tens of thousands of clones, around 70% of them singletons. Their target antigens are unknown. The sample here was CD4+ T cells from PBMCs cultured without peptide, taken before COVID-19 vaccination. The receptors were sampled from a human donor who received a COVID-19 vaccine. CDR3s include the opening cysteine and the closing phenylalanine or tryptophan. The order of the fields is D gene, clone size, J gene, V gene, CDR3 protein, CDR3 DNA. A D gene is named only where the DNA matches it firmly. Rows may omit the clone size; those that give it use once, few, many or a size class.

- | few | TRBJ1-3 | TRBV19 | CASSRLAFSGNTIYF | TGTGCCAGTAGTCGGCTGGCCTTCTCTGGAAACACCATATATTTT
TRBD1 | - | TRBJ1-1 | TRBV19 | CASSATGGGTEAFF | TGTGCCAGTAGTGCGACAGGGGGAGGGACTGAAGCTTTCTTT
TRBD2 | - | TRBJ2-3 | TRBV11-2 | CASSFGLAGADTQYF | TGTGCCAGCAGCTTTGGACTAGCGGGAGCAGATACGCAGTATTTT
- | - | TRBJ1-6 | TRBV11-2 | CASSRDGSYNSPLHF | TGTGCCAGCAGCAGAGACGGCTCCTATAATTCACCCCTCCACTTT
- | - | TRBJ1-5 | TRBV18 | CASSRSGEDQPQHF | TGTGCCAGCTCACGCTCAGGGGAGGACCAGCCCCAGCATTTT
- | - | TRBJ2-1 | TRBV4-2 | CASSHDRPNEQFF | TGTGCCAGCAGCCATGACCGACCGAATGAGCAGTTCTTC
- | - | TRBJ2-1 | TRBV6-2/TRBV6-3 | CASSRPPLSVSYNEQFF | TGTGCCAGCAGCCGGCCACCTCTATCTGTATCCTACAATGAGCAGTTCTTC
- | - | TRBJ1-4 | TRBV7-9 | CASSLTPSSEKLFF | TGTGCCAGCAGCTTAACCCCGAGTAGTGAAAAACTGTTTTTT
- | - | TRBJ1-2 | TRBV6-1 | CASSEDLYGYTF | TGTGCCAGCAGTGAAGACCTCTATGGCTACACCTTC
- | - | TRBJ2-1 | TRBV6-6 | CASSLDPYNEQFF | TGTGCCAGCAGCTTGGACCCCTACAATGAGCAGTTCTTC
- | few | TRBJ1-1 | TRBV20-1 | CSVGSREAFF | TGCAGTGTAGGCAGCAGGGAAGCTTTCTTT
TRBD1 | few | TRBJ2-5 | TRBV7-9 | CASSLAGTGWGQETQYF | TGTGCCAGCAGCCTGGCGGGGACAGGGTGGGGGCAAGAGACCCAGTACTTC
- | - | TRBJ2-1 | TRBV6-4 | CASSEEVQNYNEQFF | TGTGCCAGCAGTGAAGAAGTACAGAACTACAATGAGCAGTTCTTC
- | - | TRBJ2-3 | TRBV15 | CATSREGVTDTQYF | TGTGCCACCAGCAGAGAAGGCGTCACAGATACGCAGTATTTT
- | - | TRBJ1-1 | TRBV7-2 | CASRLESTPNTEAFF | TGTGCCAGCAGGCTGGAATCCACACCAAACACTGAAGCTTTCTTT
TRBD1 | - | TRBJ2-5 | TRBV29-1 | CSLGRTGQETQYF | TGCAGCCTTGGTAGGACAGGGCAAGAGACCCAGTACTTC
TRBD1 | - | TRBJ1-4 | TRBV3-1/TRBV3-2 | CASSSRTGEEKLFF | TGTGCCAGCAGCTCCCGGACAGGGGAGGAAAAACTGTTTTTT
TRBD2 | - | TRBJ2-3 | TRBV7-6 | CASSFASGGFTDTQYF | TGTGCCAGCAGCTTCGCTAGCGGGGGGTTCACAGATACGCAGTATTTT
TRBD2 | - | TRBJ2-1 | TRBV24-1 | CATSGTSVRTSGAHSYNEQFF | TGTGCCACCAGTGGAACGTCGGTCAGGACTAGCGGGGCCCACTCCTACAATGAGCAGTTCTTC
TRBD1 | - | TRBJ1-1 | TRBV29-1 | CSVSGTGGSEAFF | TGCAGCGTTTCAGGGACAGGGGGCTCTGAAGCTTTCTTT
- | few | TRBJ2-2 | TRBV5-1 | CASSLRYPGELFF | TGCGCCAGCAGCTTGAGGTACCCCGGGGAGCTGTTTTTT
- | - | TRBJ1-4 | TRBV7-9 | CASSLRGSALFF | TGTGCCAGCAGCTTACGAGGATCGGCACTGTTTTTT
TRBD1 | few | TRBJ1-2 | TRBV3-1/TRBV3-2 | CASSSGQVVGYTF | TGTGCCAGCAGTTCTGGACAGGTTGTAGGCTACACCTTC
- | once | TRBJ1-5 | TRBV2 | CASSESAGSNQPQHF | TGTGCCAGCAGTGAAAGCGCAGGGAGCAATCAGCCCCAGCATTTT
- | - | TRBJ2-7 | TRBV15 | CATSRRGLYEQYF | TGTGCCACCAGCAGGAGAGGGCTCTACGAGCAGTACTTC
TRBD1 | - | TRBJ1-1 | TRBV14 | CASSPGGWSTEAFF | TGTGCCAGCAGCCCAGGGGGGTGGAGCACTGAAGCTTTCTTT
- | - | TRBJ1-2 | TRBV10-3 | CAISGGDGGYGYTF | TGTGCCATCAGTGGGGGGGACGGCGGCTATGGCTACACCTTC
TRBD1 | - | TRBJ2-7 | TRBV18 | CASSPLSGTGGYEQYF | TGTGCCAGCTCACCACTCTCTGGGACAGGAGGCTACGAGCAGTACTTC
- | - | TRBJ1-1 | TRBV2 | CASSEGGITEAFF | TGTGCCAGCAGTGAGGGGGGAATCACTGAAGCTTTCTTT
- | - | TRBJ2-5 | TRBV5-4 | CASSLVLRSGVETQYF | TGTGCCAGCAGCTTGGTCTTGCGGTCGGGGGTAGAGACCCAGTACTTC
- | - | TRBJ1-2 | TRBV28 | CASSSDLYGYTF | TGTGCCAGCAGTTCGGACCTCTATGGCTACACCTTC
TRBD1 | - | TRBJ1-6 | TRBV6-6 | CASSYSQGANSPLHF | TGTGCCAGCAGTTACTCACAGGGGGCGAATTCACCCCTCCACTTT
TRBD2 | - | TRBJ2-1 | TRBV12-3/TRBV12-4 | CASRRLAGDEQFF | TGTGCCAGCAGGCGACTAGCGGGAGATGAGCAGTTCTTC
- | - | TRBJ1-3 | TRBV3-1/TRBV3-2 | CASSQPLSPPRGAGNTIYF | TGTGCCAGCAGCCAACCGTTAAGCCCTCCCCGGGGGGCAGGAAACACCATATATTTT
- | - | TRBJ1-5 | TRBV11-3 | CASSLDQRQGRDQPQHF | TGTGCCAGCAGCTTAGATCAACGGCAGGGAAGAGATCAGCCCCAGCATTTT
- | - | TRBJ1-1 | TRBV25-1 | CASSEIGRGNTEAFF | TGTGCCAGCAGTGAAATAGGTCGCGGGAACACTGAAGCTTTCTTT
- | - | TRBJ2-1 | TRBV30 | CAWNPGIPYNEQFF | TGTGCCTGGAATCCGGGGATCCCCTACAATGAGCAGTTCTTC
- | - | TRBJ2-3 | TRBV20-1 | CSAKSLPTQYF | TGCAGTGCTAAATCTCTTCCTACGCAGTATTTT
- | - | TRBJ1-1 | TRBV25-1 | CASRAGNTEAFF | TGTGCCAGCAGGGCTGGGAACACTGAAGCTTTCTTT
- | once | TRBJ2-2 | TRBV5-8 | CASILLVNTGELFF | TGTGCCAGCATCCTGCTCGTGAACACCGGGGAGCTGTTTTTT
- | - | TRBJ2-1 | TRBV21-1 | CASSKVSQGSLYNEQFF | TGTGCCAGCAGCAAAGTATCCCAGGGGAGTTTATACAATGAGCAGTTCTTC